The subject of this entry is one T cell receptor beta chain. This CDR3 is built from 15 residues. Germline lookup yields CDR1 GTSNPN and CDR2 SVGIG (reference sequence). Trimming stripped 2 bases from V and 0 bases from J, with 11 bases between. This sample was taken from a study of CD8 T cells in Susac syndrome. Random hexamers were used to reverse transcribe 0.5 to 1 ug of RNA. Multiplex immunoSEQ PCR targeted 54 Vbeta and 13 Jbeta TCR beta segments. TCRdb itself ran the immunoSEQ multiplex PCR reads through MiXCR, one entry per CDR3 protein. Found here are approximately 120,000 distinct CDR3 sequences, around 91% of them singletons; the top ten hold around 0.22%.

The rearrangement joins TRBV30 to TRBJ1-5; possible D gene TRBD1, 5 bases. The sample consisted of CD8+ T cells from PBMCs. The TCR comes from a human donor with multiple sclerosis. DNA of the CDR3: TGTGCCTGGAGTACGGGGGAAGGTAGCAATCAGCCCCAGCATTTT. Encoded protein: CAWSTGEGSNQPQHF.